Shown below are 14 T cell receptor beta chains from a single sample sequenced in a study of blood T cell repertoires in COVID-19. Profiled with immunoSEQ multiplex PCR; TCRdb holds only in-frame clones, not every one. The table has about 24,000 clones, about 89% seen once. The sequenced sample was peripheral blood. The receptors derive from a man between 65 and 79 years old with acute or convalescent COVID-19.

V is TRBV3-1 (or the pseudogene TRBV3-2) and J is TRBJ2-1; D perhaps matches TRBD2 (7 bases). V gave up 4 bases and J gave up 8 bases, with 18 bases separating them. This CDR3 region has 15 residues. CDR1 is LGHDT and CDR2 is YNNKEL in the germline V gene (reference sequence). The CDR3 spells CASSPTWGAGDEQFF. DNA of the CDR3: TGTGCCAGCAGCCCCACCTGGGGGGCGGGAGATGAGCAGTTCTTC.

The V gene is TRBV5-1, the J gene TRBJ1-6, with 8 bases aligning to TRBD1. The CDR3 loop spans 14 amino acids. The J segment lost 7 bases and the V segment lost 7 bases, leaving 7 bases of the junction unmatched. Germline V CDR1 and CDR2: SGHRS, YFSETQ. CDR3 amino acids: CASRGQGSNSPLHF. In DNA, the CDR3 is TGCGCCAGCCGCGGACAGGGCAGCAATTCACCCCTCCACTTT.

The chain is built from TRBV6-4 and TRBJ2-1, with 9 bases lining up with TRBD1. CDR1 MRHNA and CDR2 SNTAGT come from the germline V gene. V was pared by 5 bases and J by 4 bases, with 9 bases of the junction left unmatched. The CDR3 spans 16 residues. The CDR3 DNA follows: TGTGCCAGCAGTATATCGGACAGGGGAGTTTACAATGAGCAGTTCTTC. It specifies CASSISDRGVYNEQFF.

The chain employs TRBV24-1 and TRBJ2-5; 7 nucleotides line up with TRBD1. The CDR3 is 15 amino acids. CDR1 KGHDR and CDR2 SFDVKD come from the germline V gene. The V gene end was trimmed by 3 bases and the J gene end by 1 base; junction bases not matched to a gene: 4. CDR3 residues: CATSDPQGPQETQYF. The CDR3 bases are TGTGCCACCAGTGATCCACAGGGGCCCCAAGAGACCCAGTACTTC.

The V and J genes are TRBV30 and TRBJ2-7; 7 nucleotides agree with TRBD1. This CDR3 contains 14 residues. The V gene's germline CDR1 is GTSNPN and CDR2 SVGIG (reference sequence). Unmatched junction bases numbered 13, after V lost 4 bases and J lost 7 bases. DNA for the CDR3: TGTGCCTGGACAGGACAGGCGGCGCTTGGGGAGCAGTACTTC. Translation: CAWTGQAALGEQYF.

This chain connects TRBV7-3 to TRBJ1-2; 7 bases map to TRBD1. Per germline, CDR1 SGHTA and CDR2 FQGTGA. The CDR3 contains 13 residues. Germline trimming cut 5 bases from V and 3 bases from J; bases unmatched to any gene: 3. The CDR3: CASSPGTDYGYTF. CDR3 sequence (DNA): TGTGCCAGCAGCCCCGGGACAGACTATGGCTACACCTTC.

The chain carries TRBV5-1 and TRBJ2-1, with D maybe TRBD2 (6 bases). Between the trimmed V and J ends, which lost 5 bases and 8 bases, there was a span of 20 bases. Germline V gene data show CDR1 as SGHRS and CDR2 as YFSETQ. There are 15 residues in the CDR3. The CDR3 bases are TGCGCCAGCAGGACTACTCCGGAGGGCCACGATGAGCAGTTCTTC. Protein product: CASRTTPEGHDEQFF. Full variable domain (missing parts from reference TRBV5-1 and TRBJ2-1): KAGVTQTPRYLIKTRGQQVTLSCSPISGHRSVSWYQQTPGQGLQFLFEYFSETQRNKGNFPGRFSGRQFSNSRSEMNVSTLELGDSALYLCASRTTPEGHDEQFFGPGTRLTVL.

The chain combines TRBV7-6 with TRBJ1-4, with 7 bases aligning to TRBD1. Per germline, CDR1 SGHVS and CDR2 FNYEAQ. The CDR3 has 15 residues. V shed 5 bases, J shed 4 bases, and the junction held 7 bases outside the gene matches. The CDR3 loop reads CASSQGGSFNEKLFF. The DNA for the CDR3 is TGTGCCAGCAGCCAGGGGGGAAGCTTTAATGAAAAACTGTTTTTT. Together with reference TRBV7-6 and TRBJ1-4, the CDR3 gives the full variable domain: GAGVSQSPRYKVTKRGQDVALRCDPISGHVSLYWYRQALGQGPEFLTYFNYEAQQDKSGLPNDRFSAERPEGSISTLTIQRTEQRDSAMYRCASSQGGSFNEKLFFGSGTQLSVL.

V is TRBV5-4 and J is TRBJ2-7, with 10 bases matching TRBD2. The CDR3 loop spans 16 amino acids. Germline CDR1 reads SGHNT; CDR2 reads YYREEE (reference sequence). V shed 0 bases, J shed 6 bases, and the junction held 9 bases outside the gene matches. CDR3 sequence reads: CASSLARASGRGEQYF. The CDR3 nucleotides read TGTGCCAGCAGCTTGGCCCGGGCTAGCGGGAGAGGCGAGCAGTACTTC.

V and J are TRBV27 and TRBJ1-3; D is unresolved. The CDR3 contains 12 residues. The germline V and J ends were trimmed by 7 bases and 9 bases, with 13 bases remaining between them. Germline assignment: CDR1 MNHEY and CDR2 SMNVEV (reference sequence). CDR3 region: CASKTAGGTIYF. The CDR3 bases are TGTGCCAGCAAAACCGCTGGCGGCACCATATATTTT.

V is TRBV6-5 and J is TRBJ2-3; the match to TRBD2 covers 7 bases. CDR1 and CDR2 (germline): MNHEY, SVGAGI. This CDR3 region has 14 residues. The trim removed 6 bases at V and 6 bases at J, leaving 9 bases unmatched. The CDR3 spells CASSRAGKTDTQYF. The CDR3 nucleotides are TGTGCCAGCAGCAGAGCGGGAAAGACCGATACGCAGTATTTT.

This chain joins TRBV15 and TRBJ2-7; 8 bases align to TRBD2. The germline V gene has CDR1 LNHNV and CDR2 YYDKDF (reference sequence). The CDR3 consists of 16 residues. After removal of 0 bases from V and 2 bases from J, the junction contained 6 bases not matched to a gene. The CDR3 bases are TGTGCCACCAGCAGAGAATTCGGGGGACTAGCCTACGAGCAGTACTTC. As protein: CATSREFGGLAYEQYF.

This chain connects TRBV6-2 or TRBV6-3 to TRBJ2-4, with D maybe TRBD2 (5 bases). V was shortened by 0 bases and J by 7 bases, with 7 bases between the two germline ends. CDR1 MNHEY and CDR2 SVGEGT come from the germline V gene. The CDR3 is 13 amino acids. The chain's CDR3 is CASSYSGSNIQYF. In DNA form, the CDR3 reads TGTGCCAGCAGTTACTCAGGGAGTAACATTCAGTACTTC.

J is TRBJ2-5 and V is TRBV19, with a tentative D call TRBD1 (6 bases). The CDR3 spans 14 residues. The V end lost 5 bases, the J end lost 4 bases, and 14 bases lay between the germline ends. Germline CDR1 LNHDA, CDR2 SQIVND (reference sequence). CDR3: CASSQQGLGETQYF. DNA of the CDR3: TGTGCCAGTAGTCAACAGGGTTTGGGAGAGACCCAGTACTTC. Full variable domain (rest looked up from reference TRBV19 and TRBJ2-5): DGGITQSPKYLFRKEGQNVTLSCEQNLNHDAMYWYRQDPGQGLRLIYYSQIVNDFQKGDIAEGYSVSREKKESFPLTVTSAQKNPTAFYLCASSQQGLGETQYFGPGTRLLVL.